A selection of T cell receptor beta chains follows, all from one sample in a study of cytomegalovirus exposure and HLA in healthy donors. This table comes from immunoSEQ multiplex PCR, and its TCRdb copy is limited to in-frame clones, with some not included. The sample lists over 150,000 clones, roughly 82% seen once, with around an eighth in the top ten. The sequenced material came from PBMCs. The receptors shown here come from a woman aged 30 to 39 in good health and CMV-seropositive. Each CDR3 is given with its conserved first and last residue. Each record gives: V gene, clone size, D gene, J gene, CDR3 DNA, CDR3 protein. The D gene is left open where the match is weak. Size is stated for part of the rows, as once, few or many counts, or as a class when the clone is expanded.

V: TRBV9
size: -
D: -
J: TRBJ2-2
DNA: TGTGCCAGCAGCGGAACAGGGCTCTTCGGGGAGCTGTTTTTT
CDR3: CASSGTGLFGELFF

V: TRBV23-1
size: -
D: -
J: TRBJ2-1
DNA: TGCGCCAGCAGTCGGTACCAGGGTCGCCCCAATGAGCAGTTCTTC
CDR3: CASSRYQGRPNEQFF

V: TRBV19
size: -
D: -
J: TRBJ1-5
DNA: TGTGCCAGTAGTAATCTGGGCCGACAGCCCCAGCATTTT
CDR3: CASSNLGRQPQHF

V: TRBV7-3
size: -
D: TRBD2
J: TRBJ2-7
DNA: TGTGCCAGCAGCTTAAGTGCTAGCGGCTCCTACGAGCAGTACTTC
CDR3: CASSLSASGSYEQYF

V: TRBV5-1
size: -
D: TRBD2
J: TRBJ2-5
DNA: TGCGCCAGCAGCTTGGGACTAGCGGGCTACCAAGAGACCCAGTACTTC
CDR3: CASSLGLAGYQETQYF

V: TRBV5-1
size: -
D: TRBD1
J: TRBJ1-2
DNA: TGCGCCAGCAGCTTGGCCCTGGCAGGGGGTTATGGCTACACCTTC
CDR3: CASSLALAGGYGYTF

V: TRBV27
size: -
D: -
J: TRBJ1-3
DNA: TGTGCCAGCAGTTTATCCCTGGGAAACACCATATATTTT
CDR3: CASSLSLGNTIYF

V: TRBV6-5
size: -
D: -
J: TRBJ1-2
DNA: TGTGCCAGCGTAACGGACACGGTCTATGGCTACACCTTC
CDR3: CASVTDTVYGYTF

V: TRBV6-5
size: once
D: TRBD1
J: TRBJ2-7
DNA: TGTGCCAGCAGACGAGGGGACAGCTCCTACGAGCAGTACTTC
CDR3: CASRRGDSSYEQYF

V: TRBV15
size: few
D: TRBD1
J: TRBJ1-5
DNA: TGTGCCACCAGCGTCGACAGGGTGTCGGGAGCCCAGCATTTT
CDR3: CATSVDRVSGAQHF

V: TRBV19
size: -
D: TRBD2
J: TRBJ2-7
DNA: TGTGCCAGTAGTCCCCTCCCGGGAGGGCTCGGCGAGCAGTACTTC
CDR3: CASSPLPGGLGEQYF

V: TRBV15
size: -
D: -
J: TRBJ2-7
DNA: TGTGCCACCAGCCGAGGGCCGGGGGAGCAGTACTTC
CDR3: CATSRGPGEQYF

V: TRBV30
size: -
D: -
J: TRBJ1-1
DNA: TGTGCCTGTTGGGGAGGGAACCAATGGAACACTGAAGCTTTCTTT
CDR3: CACWGGNQWNTEAFF

V: TRBV27
size: -
D: TRBD1
J: TRBJ2-5
DNA: TGTGCCAGCAGTAGAGGGTGGGACAGGTTCGGTGAGACCCAGTACTTC
CDR3: CASSRGWDRFGETQYF

V: TRBV5-1
size: -
D: TRBD2
J: TRBJ2-1
DNA: TGCGCCAGCAGGAATAGCGGGTCCGCCCTGAATGAGCAGTTCTTC
CDR3: CASRNSGSALNEQFF

V: TRBV29-1
size: -
D: -
J: TRBJ1-4
DNA: TGCAGCGTTTGGGGAGAGGATGAAAAACTGTTTTTT
CDR3: CSVWGEDEKLFF

V: TRBV7-3
size: -
D: TRBD1
J: TRBJ1-1
DNA: TGTGCCAGCAGCTTAGAGGGGACAGGGAACACTGAAGCTTTCTTT
CDR3: CASSLEGTGNTEAFF

V: TRBV11-3
size: -
D: TRBD2
J: TRBJ2-3
DNA: TGTGCCAGCAGTCGCGGGGGAGGGTGGACAGATACGCAGTATTTT
CDR3: CASSRGGGWTDTQYF

V: TRBV2
size: -
D: -
J: TRBJ2-2
DNA: TGTGCCAGAGCCTCTCAGGGGGGCGCCGGGGAGCTGTTTTTT
CDR3: CARASQGGAGELFF

V: TRBV6-5
size: -
D: -
J: TRBJ2-7
DNA: TGTGCCAGCAGTTGGACTCCCAGCTCCTACGAGCAGTACTTC
CDR3: CASSWTPSSYEQYF

V: TRBV29-1
size: -
D: -
J: TRBJ2-1
DNA: TGCAGCGTTGACCCCTCCCCACGCGATGAGCAGTTCTTC
CDR3: CSVDPSPRDEQFF

V: TRBV29-1
size: -
D: TRBD1
J: TRBJ1-1
DNA: TGCAGCGGACGGACAGGGGCTTTCTCTGAAATGAACACTGAAGCTTTCTTT
CDR3: CSGRTGAFSEMNTEAFF

V: TRBV5-4
size: -
D: TRBD2
J: TRBJ2-7
DNA: TGTGCCAGCACAGCGGGAGGGGGCTACGAGCAGTACTTC
CDR3: CASTAGGGYEQYF

V: TRBV6-6
size: -
D: TRBD1
J: TRBJ2-7
DNA: TGTGCCAGCAGTCGACCCCCTGGGACAGGGACCTACGAGCAGTACTTC
CDR3: CASSRPPGTGTYEQYF

V: TRBV27
size: once
D: TRBD1
J: TRBJ1-5
DNA: TGTGCCAGCAGTTCCAGACAGGGGAATCAGCCCCAGCATTTT
CDR3: CASSSRQGNQPQHF

V: TRBV7-3
size: -
D: -
J: TRBJ2-1
DNA: TGTGCCAGCAGCCTAAACCGACAGGCCTACAATGAGCAGTTCTTC
CDR3: CASSLNRQAYNEQFF

V: TRBV6-5
size: -
D: -
J: TRBJ1-1
DNA: TGTGCCAGCAGAGGGGGGGGGCCTGAAGCTTTCTTT
CDR3: CASRGGGPEAFF

V: TRBV2
size: -
D: TRBD2
J: TRBJ2-1
DNA: TGTGCCAGCAGTCTAGCGGGAGTGAATGAGCAGTTCTTC
CDR3: CASSLAGVNEQFF

V: TRBV28
size: once
D: -
J: TRBJ1-4
DNA: TGTGCCAGCAGTCCGGACAGAGAGACAAATGAAAAACTGTTTTTT
CDR3: CASSPDRETNEKLFF

V: TRBV14
size: -
D: TRBD1
J: TRBJ1-2
DNA: TGTGCCAGCAGCCACGCTTTGGACAGGGTCAATGGCTACACCTTC
CDR3: CASSHALDRVNGYTF

V: TRBV6-5
size: -
D: -
J: TRBJ2-7
DNA: TGTGCCAGCAGTTTACCGCGGGTGCCCTACGAGCAGTACTTC
CDR3: CASSLPRVPYEQYF

V: TRBV19
size: -
D: TRBD2
J: TRBJ2-2
DNA: TGTGCCAGTAGTGTCACCCCTCGGGAGGGGACCGGGGAGCTGTTTTTT
CDR3: CASSVTPREGTGELFF

V: TRBV5-6
size: -
D: TRBD2
J: TRBJ2-1
DNA: TGTGCCAGCAGCTTGGCCGGAGGGAGGGAAAGGTTTGAGCAGTTCTTC
CDR3: CASSLAGGRERFEQFF

V: TRBV5-4
size: -
D: TRBD1
J: TRBJ1-1
DNA: TGTGCCAGCAGCAGTCAGGGGGTCACTGAAGCTTTCTTT
CDR3: CASSSQGVTEAFF

V: TRBV9
size: -
D: TRBD2
J: TRBJ2-2
DNA: TGTGCCAGCAGCGGGAGCGGGGGCCCCACCGGGGAGCTGTTTTTT
CDR3: CASSGSGGPTGELFF

V: TRBV5-1
size: once
D: -
J: TRBJ2-3
DNA: TGCGCCAGCAGCCGCCCGACAGAGAGCACAGATACGCAGTATTTT
CDR3: CASSRPTESTDTQYF

V: TRBV5-6
size: -
D: -
J: TRBJ2-5
DNA: TGTGCCAGCAGCTTGTCCGGGGAAGAGACCCAGTACTTC
CDR3: CASSLSGEETQYF

V: TRBV5-1
size: -
D: TRBD1
J: TRBJ2-7
DNA: TGCGCCAGTAGAAATACAGGGGCATCCTACGAGCAGTACTTC
CDR3: CASRNTGASYEQYF

V: TRBV2
size: -
D: TRBD1
J: TRBJ1-2
DNA: TGTGCCAGCAGCCAAACCGGACAGGACTATGGATCTCGCTACACCTTC
CDR3: CASSQTGQDYGSRYTF

V: TRBV2
size: -
D: TRBD1
J: TRBJ1-1
DNA: TGTGCCAGCAAAAGGAGGGGACAGTTAAACACTGAAGCTTTCTTT
CDR3: CASKRRGQLNTEAFF

V: TRBV5-5
size: -
D: TRBD1
J: TRBJ2-5
DNA: TGTGCCAGCAGCTTTGTAAGGACAGGGGTGGAAGAGACCCAGTACTTC
CDR3: CASSFVRTGVEETQYF